Listed below are T cell receptor beta chains from one sample, sequenced in a study of T-cell reconstitution after alpha-beta-depleted transplantation in children. In TCRdb, the PCR reads were re-called with MiXCR into one record per CDR3 protein. The data contain about 130,000 distinct CDR3 sequences, 9.7% of them singletons. The sample consisted of PBMCs, mostly from graft donor cells, taken 180 days after TCRalphabeta/CD19-depleted stem cell transplant. These receptors were obtained from a girl younger than two who had a stem cell transplant for combined immunodeficiency, so the T cells may come from the graft donor. Each CDR3 is given with its conserved first and last residue.

j_call: TRBJ2-5; v_call: TRBV11-2; cdr3_aa: CASSFYRMAFGETQYF
j_call: TRBJ2-5; v_call: TRBV11-2; cdr3_aa: CASSLVGRGMGQETQYF
j_call: TRBJ2-7; v_call: TRBV12-3/TRBV12-4; cdr3_aa: CASSLIGVYEQYF
j_call: TRBJ2-7; v_call: TRBV5-1; cdr3_aa: CASSLVEGPSLYEQYF
j_call: TRBJ2-1; v_call: TRBV7-2; cdr3_aa: CASSSSDGLRVPQFF
j_call: TRBJ2-3; v_call: TRBV29-1; cdr3_aa: CSVEVAGPTDTQYF
j_call: TRBJ2-1; v_call: TRBV11-1; cdr3_aa: CASSLAKGAGPPWDEQFF
j_call: TRBJ2-7; v_call: TRBV20-1; cdr3_aa: CSAPTAGGEQYF
j_call: TRBJ1-5; v_call: TRBV6-2/TRBV6-3; cdr3_aa: CASSPRYNQPQHF
j_call: TRBJ1-5; v_call: TRBV7-2; cdr3_aa: CASSRGPAANQPQHF
j_call: TRBJ2-2; v_call: TRBV30; cdr3_aa: CAWSVWRGPRATGELFF
j_call: TRBJ1-6; v_call: TRBV7-9; cdr3_aa: CASSSTTGNSPLHF
j_call: TRBJ2-7; v_call: TRBV6-5; cdr3_aa: CASSYSGVAGLSYEQYF
j_call: TRBJ2-5; v_call: TRBV7-3; cdr3_aa: CASSLNNGALGETQYF
j_call: TRBJ1-6; v_call: TRBV3-1; cdr3_aa: CASSIAFGGGSSSPLHF
j_call: TRBJ2-5; v_call: TRBV19; cdr3_aa: CASSTGLAGGQETQYF
j_call: TRBJ2-3; v_call: TRBV5-1; cdr3_aa: CASSLRGEGDTQYF
j_call: TRBJ2-1; v_call: TRBV4-2; cdr3_aa: CASSQVFSGGLHNEQFF
j_call: TRBJ2-5; v_call: TRBV12-3/TRBV12-4; cdr3_aa: CASSTSRAETQYF
j_call: TRBJ2-7; v_call: TRBV25-1; cdr3_aa: CASSEWGQGYEQYF
j_call: TRBJ2-3; v_call: TRBV11-2; cdr3_aa: CASSRVRGDTQYF
j_call: TRBJ2-1; v_call: TRBV6-1; cdr3_aa: CASRPSVPRDNEQFF
j_call: TRBJ2-7; v_call: TRBV5-1; cdr3_aa: CASSPRSGIEQYF
j_call: TRBJ2-3; v_call: TRBV29-1; cdr3_aa: CSVEEGFEGLSTDTQYF
j_call: TRBJ1-2; v_call: TRBV29-1; cdr3_aa: CSVSRTQGGYTF
j_call: TRBJ1-4; v_call: TRBV12-3/TRBV12-4; cdr3_aa: CASSARTGENEKLFF